Each of the 20 T cell receptor beta chains below was sequenced from the same sample in a study of shared clonotypes between healthy human individuals. Assay: immunoSEQ multiplex PCR; the TCRdb copy retains only in-frame clones and omits some. Of more than 2 million clones listed, about 95% are singletons. Cells designated naive CD8 were CD45RO-negative and were positively selected for CCR7, with terminally differentiated effector memory CD45RA+ cells excluded. The sample consisted of naive CD8+ T cells sorted from blood. Receptors originate from a young man in good health.

This chain connects TRBV9 to TRBJ2-2; unclear D gene. Germline V gene data show CDR1 as SGDLS and CDR2 as YYNGEE. V dropped 2 bases and J dropped 2 bases, with 4 bases sitting between them. CDR3 length equals 13 residues. CDR3 in amino acids: CASSVRNTGELFF. CDR3 nucleotide sequence: TGTGCCAGCAGCGTGCGAAACACCGGGGAGCTGTTTTTT. Filled out from reference TRBV9 and TRBJ2-2, the complete variable domain reads DSGVTQTPKHLITATGQRVTLRCSPRSGDLSVYWYQQSLDQGLQFLIQYYNGEERAKGNILERFSAQQFPDLHSELNLSSLELGDSALYFCASSVRNTGELFFGEGSRLTVL.

On this clone: The sample holds other DNA sequences that translate to the same CDR3. CDR3 sequence reads: CAWGGENSNQPQHF. The CDR3 DNA reads as TGTGCCTGGGGGGGGGAGAATAGCAATCAGCCCCAGCATTTT. The rearrangement joins TRBV30 to TRBJ1-5, with a tentative D call TRBD1 (5 bases). The CDR3 has 14 residues. With 5 bases removed from V and 0 bases from J, the gap between germline ends came to 11 bases. Looked up from germline, CDR1 is GTSNPN and CDR2 is SVGIG (reference sequence).

This chain uses TRBV5-6 with TRBJ2-7; 7 bases are shared with TRBD2. The CDR3 runs to 12 residues. Per germline, CDR1 SGHDT and CDR2 YYEEEE. V shed 6 bases, J shed 5 bases, and the junction held 5 bases outside the gene matches. CDR3: CASTPGGDEQYF. For the CDR3, the DNA is TGTGCCAGCACGCCTGGGGGGGACGAGCAGTACTTC. Full variable domain (rest looked up from reference TRBV5-6 and TRBJ2-7): DAGVTQSPTHLIKTRGQQVTLRCSPKSGHDTVSWYQQALGQGPQFIFQYYEEEERQRGNFPDRFSGHQFPNYSSELNVNALLLGDSALYLCASTPGGDEQYFGPGTRLTVT.

This rearrangement joins TRBV10-2 to TRBJ1-6; D is unresolved. This CDR3 has 14 residues. Germline CDR1 reads WSHSY; CDR2 reads SAAADI. V lost 2 bases and J lost 8, with 10 bases in between. The CDR3 sequence: CASSEGGLDSPLHF. Written as DNA, the CDR3 is TGCGCCAGCAGTGAGGGAGGGCTTGATTCACCCCTCCACTTT.

This clone is a singleton in its sample. The chain has TRBV5-1 and TRBJ1-6, with D hard to call. The CDR3 loop spans 15 amino acids. Germline assignment: CDR1 SGHRS and CDR2 YFSETQ. Trimming removed 1 base from V and 7 bases from J, with 12 bases in between. The CDR3 nucleotides are TGCGCCAGCAGCTTGTTTACGGACGGAAATTCACCCCTCCACTTT. It encodes CASSLFTDGNSPLHF.

V and J are TRBV7-6 and TRBJ1-1; 7 bases line up with TRBD1. Trimming at V came to 2 bases and at J to 4 bases, leaving 10 bases not matched to a gene. Per the germline V gene, CDR1 is SGHVS and CDR2 is FNYEAQ. The CDR3 is made up of 16 amino acids. The CDR3 spells CASSLRIGGAGTEAFF. CDR3 nucleotide sequence: TGTGCCAGCAGCTTAAGGATAGGGGGCGCGGGCACTGAAGCTTTCTTT.

The CDR3 loop reads CATEDRATYEQYF. In DNA form, the CDR3 reads TGTGCCACCGAGGACAGGGCAACCTACGAGCAGTACTTC. The chain carries TRBV28 and TRBJ2-7; 8 bases match TRBD1. Per the germline V gene, CDR1 is MDHEN and CDR2 is SYDVKM. There are 13 residues in the CDR3. The J segment lost 2 bases and the V segment lost 10 bases, leaving 7 bases of the junction unmatched.

CDR3 coding DNA: TGTGCCAGCAGCTTAGCGCTGTCGGGTACTGAAGCTTTCTTT. Translated: CASSLALSGTEAFF. The V call is TRBV7-8, the J call TRBJ1-1, with unresolved D. The V gene lost 0 bases and the J gene lost 5 bases, with 10 bases spanning the gap. CDR3 length: 14 residues. Looked up from germline, CDR1 is SGHVS and CDR2 is FQNEAQ.

As regards this clone: Additional DNA sequences in this sample encode the identical CDR3. The J gene is TRBJ2-7, the V gene TRBV27, with D possibly TRBD1 on 6 matching bases. Trimming stripped 3 bases from V and 2 bases from J, with 11 bases between. Germline CDR1 is MNHEY and CDR2 is SMNVEV (reference sequence). The CDR3 extends over 14 amino acids. CDR3 residues: CASSLSGTPYEQYF. The CDR3 DNA reads TGTGCCAGCAGTTTGTCTGGGACACCCTACGAGCAGTACTTC.

A note on this clone: Distinct nucleotide sequences in the sample also encode this CDR3. The V gene is TRBV13, the J gene TRBJ2-3, with D unresolved. Germline V CDR1 and CDR2: PRHDT, FYEKMQ (reference sequence). The V end was cut by 5 bases, the J end by 0 bases, with 6 bases between. This CDR3 is built from 13 residues. Here the CDR3 DNA reads TGTGCCAGCAGCCCCGCGAGCACAGATACGCAGTATTTT. Its protein is CASSPASTDTQYF.

The gene calls are TRBV28 and TRBJ1-1, with D hard to call. Trimming removed 6 bases from V and 1 base from J, with 12 bases in between. CDR1 MDHEN and CDR2 SYDVKM come from the germline V gene. This CDR3 has 14 residues. CDR3 in amino acids: CASSIGGENTEAFF. CDR3 nucleotide sequence: TGTGCCAGCAGCATAGGCGGAGAGAACACTGAAGCTTTCTTT.

This clone was observed once. Other nucleotide sequences in the sample specify the same CDR3. The CDR3 DNA reads as TGTGCCAGCAGCTTCCCCGGCGACGAGCAGTACTTC. Translated, it gives CASSFPGDEQYF. The chain employs TRBV5-6 and TRBJ2-7; D unresolved. Looked up from germline, CDR1 is SGHDT and CDR2 is YYEEEE. The CDR3 runs to 12 residues. V shed 2 bases and J shed 5 bases, with 8 bases lying between them. Full variable domain (outside the CDR3, taken from reference TRBV5-6 and TRBJ2-7): DAGVTQSPTHLIKTRGQQVTLRCSPKSGHDTVSWYQQALGQGPQFIFQYYEEEERQRGNFPDRFSGHQFPNYSSELNVNALLLGDSALYLCASSFPGDEQYFGPGTRLTVT.

V and J are TRBV7-8 and TRBJ1-6; D gene unclear. Germline V CDR1 and CDR2: SGHVS, FQNEAQ. V gave up 7 bases and J gave up 7 bases, with 11 bases separating them. The CDR3 extends over 13 amino acids. The CDR3 nucleotides are TGTGCCAGCACCCTTTCCCCGAATTCACCCCTCCACTTT. It is translated as CASTLSPNSPLHF.

With regard to this clone: Other DNA variants within this sample encode the same CDR3. The chain employs TRBV28 and TRBJ2-7; 8 bases map to TRBD1. Trimming took 7 bases from V and 1 from J; bases not matched to a gene: 3. The germline V gene has CDR1 MDHEN and CDR2 SYDVKM. The CDR3 contains 13 residues. The CDR3 sequence is CASKWTGSYEQYF. For the CDR3, the DNA is TGTGCCAGCAAGTGGACAGGGTCCTACGAGCAGTACTTC.

The rearrangement joins TRBV27 to TRBJ2-2, with 9 bases fitting TRBD2. V dropped 7 bases and J dropped 4; count of bases not matched to a gene: 7. The CDR3 is 15 residues long. Germline V CDR1 and CDR2: MNHEY, SMNVEV (reference sequence). The CDR3 loop reads CASTQLTSGTGELFF. In DNA, the CDR3 is TGTGCCAGCACCCAATTGACTAGCGGCACCGGGGAGCTGTTTTTT.

In its sample, this clone was seen once. The genes are TRBV28 and TRBJ1-5; D gene uncertain. V shed 3 bases and J shed 5 bases, with 11 bases lying between them. CDR1 is MDHEN and CDR2 is SYDVKM in the germline V gene. CDR3 length: 14 residues. As DNA, the CDR3 is TGTGCCAGCAGTTTGGGTGGGGATCATCAGCCCCAGCATTTT. Translating it yields CASSLGGDHQPQHF.

The CDR3 spells CAISGGTPATNEQFF. The CDR3 coding sequence is TGTGCCATCAGTGGGGGGACTCCCGCAACCAATGAGCAGTTCTTC. J is TRBJ2-1 and V is TRBV10-3, with a possible D match to TRBD2 (6 bases). Germline V gene sequence: CDR1 ENHRY, CDR2 SYGVKD. The CDR3 has 15 residues. V was cut by 4 bases and J by 6 bases, with 16 bases left in between.

About this clone: Distinct nucleotide sequences in the sample also encode this CDR3. This chain uses TRBV27 with TRBJ2-5; D gene ambiguous. Looked up from germline, CDR1 is MNHEY and CDR2 is SMNVEV (reference sequence). The CDR3 is 13 residues long. V was clipped by 2 bases and J by 2 bases, with 6 bases between them. The CDR3, as DNA: TGTGCCAGCAGTTTACGACGGCAAGAGACCCAGTACTTC. Translated: CASSLRRQETQYF.

The chain carries TRBV11-1 and TRBJ1-2; 8 bases agree with TRBD1. The CDR3 covers 17 residues. Looked up from germline, CDR1 is SGHAT and CDR2 is FQDESV (reference sequence). V lost 5 bases and J lost 3; bases outside the gene matches: 14. The CDR3 is CASSPTLTGVKDYGYTF. The CDR3, as DNA: TGTGCCAGCAGCCCAACTTTGACAGGGGTGAAGGACTATGGCTACACCTTC. Variable domain in full (rest from reference TRBV11-1 and TRBJ1-2): EAEVAQSPRYKITEKSQAVAFWCDPISGHATLYWYRQILGQGPELLVQFQDESVVDDSQLPKDRFSAERLKGVDSTLKIQPAELGDSAMYLCASSPTLTGVKDYGYTFGSGTRLTVV.

The V gene is TRBV29-1, the J gene TRBJ2-1; no firm D call. The CDR3 totals 10 residues. From germline, CDR1 is SQVTM and CDR2 ANQGSEA. V lost 7 bases, J lost 14 bases, and 15 bases lay in between. The CDR3 loop is CSDSLLGEFF. In DNA, the CDR3 is TGCAGCGACTCCCTCCTTGGGGAGTTCTTC.